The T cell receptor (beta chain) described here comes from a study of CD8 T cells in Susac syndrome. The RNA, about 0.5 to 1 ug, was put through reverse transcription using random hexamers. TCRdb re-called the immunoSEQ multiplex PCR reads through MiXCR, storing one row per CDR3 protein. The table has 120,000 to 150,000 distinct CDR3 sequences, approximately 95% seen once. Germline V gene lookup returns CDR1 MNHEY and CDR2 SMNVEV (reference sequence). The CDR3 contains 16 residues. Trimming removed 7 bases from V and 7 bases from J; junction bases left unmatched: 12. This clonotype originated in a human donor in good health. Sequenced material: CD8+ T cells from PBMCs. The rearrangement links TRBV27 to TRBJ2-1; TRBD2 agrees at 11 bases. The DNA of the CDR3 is TGTGCCAGCACTCCTAGCGGGAGGAGCCTTCCTAATGAGCAGTTCTTC. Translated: CASTPSGRSLPNEQFF.